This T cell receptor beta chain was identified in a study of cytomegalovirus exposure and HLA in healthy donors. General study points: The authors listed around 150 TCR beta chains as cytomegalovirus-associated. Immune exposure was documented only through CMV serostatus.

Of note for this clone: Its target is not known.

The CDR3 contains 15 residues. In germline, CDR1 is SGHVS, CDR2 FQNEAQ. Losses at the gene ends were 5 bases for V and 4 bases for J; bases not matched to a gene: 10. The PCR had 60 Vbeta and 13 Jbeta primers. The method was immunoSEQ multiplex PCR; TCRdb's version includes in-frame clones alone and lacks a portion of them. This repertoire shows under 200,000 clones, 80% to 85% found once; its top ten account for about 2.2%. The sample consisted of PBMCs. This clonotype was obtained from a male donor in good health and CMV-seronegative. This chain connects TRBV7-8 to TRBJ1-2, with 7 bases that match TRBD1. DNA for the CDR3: TGTGCCAGCAGCCCACGACAGGGTGGTTCCTATGGCTACACCTTC. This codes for CASSPRQGGSYGYTF.